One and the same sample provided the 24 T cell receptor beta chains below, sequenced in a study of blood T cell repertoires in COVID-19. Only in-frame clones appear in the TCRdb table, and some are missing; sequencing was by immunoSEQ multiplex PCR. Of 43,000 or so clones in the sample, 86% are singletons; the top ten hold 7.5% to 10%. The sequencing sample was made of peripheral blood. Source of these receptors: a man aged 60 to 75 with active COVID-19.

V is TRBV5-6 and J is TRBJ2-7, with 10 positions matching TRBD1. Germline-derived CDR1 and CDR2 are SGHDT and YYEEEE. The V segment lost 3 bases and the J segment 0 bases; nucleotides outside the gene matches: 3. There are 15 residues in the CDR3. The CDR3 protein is CASSSRDRGSYEQYF. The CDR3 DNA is TGTGCCAGCAGCTCCCGGGACAGGGGCTCCTACGAGCAGTACTTC.

CDR3 sequence (DNA): TGCAGCGTTATGGGGAGTGGAATCAAAGATACGCAGTATTTT. Translated, it gives CSVMGSGIKDTQYF. This rearrangement joins TRBV29-1 to TRBJ2-3; the D gene is possibly TRBD2 (5 bases). Germline V gives CDR1 SQVTM, CDR2 ANQGSEA. Trimming stripped 5 bases from V and 5 bases from J, with 17 bases between. The length of the CDR3 is 14 residues.

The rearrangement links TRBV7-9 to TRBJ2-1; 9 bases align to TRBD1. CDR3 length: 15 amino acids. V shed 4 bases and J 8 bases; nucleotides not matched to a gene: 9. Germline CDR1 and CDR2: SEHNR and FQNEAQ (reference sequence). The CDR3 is CASSWGQGERDEQFF. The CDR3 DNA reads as TGTGCCAGCAGCTGGGGACAGGGAGAAAGGGATGAGCAGTTCTTC.

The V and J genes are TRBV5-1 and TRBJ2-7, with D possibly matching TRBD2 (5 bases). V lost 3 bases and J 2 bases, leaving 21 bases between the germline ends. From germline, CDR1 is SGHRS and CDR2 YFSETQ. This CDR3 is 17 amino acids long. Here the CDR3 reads CASSSEPLFGLTYEQYF. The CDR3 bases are TGCGCCAGCAGCTCAGAACCCCTTTTCGGACTGACCTACGAGCAGTACTTC.

CDR3 in DNA: TGTGCCAGCAGTTCCTCCGGGGTTCCGGGCTACACCTTC. Translated: CASSSSGVPGYTF. The chain combines TRBV27 with TRBJ1-2; no clear D. Trimming pared 4 bases from V and 8 bases from J, leaving 14 bases between. The CDR3 extends over 13 amino acids. The germline gives CDR1 MNHEY, CDR2 SMNVEV (reference sequence).

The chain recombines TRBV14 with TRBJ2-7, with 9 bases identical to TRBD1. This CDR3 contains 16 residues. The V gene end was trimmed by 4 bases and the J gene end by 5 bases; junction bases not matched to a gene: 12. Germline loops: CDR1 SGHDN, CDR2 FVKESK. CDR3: CASSLLSGTGRHEQYF. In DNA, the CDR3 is TGTGCCAGCAGCCTCCTGTCTGGGACAGGGCGACACGAGCAGTACTTC.

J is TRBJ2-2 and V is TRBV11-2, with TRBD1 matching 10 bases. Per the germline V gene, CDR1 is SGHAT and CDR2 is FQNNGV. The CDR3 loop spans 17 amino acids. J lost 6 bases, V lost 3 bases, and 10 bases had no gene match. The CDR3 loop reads CASSFVGRQGAAGELFF. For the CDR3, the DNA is TGTGCCAGCAGCTTCGTGGGAAGACAGGGGGCGGCCGGGGAGCTGTTTTTT.

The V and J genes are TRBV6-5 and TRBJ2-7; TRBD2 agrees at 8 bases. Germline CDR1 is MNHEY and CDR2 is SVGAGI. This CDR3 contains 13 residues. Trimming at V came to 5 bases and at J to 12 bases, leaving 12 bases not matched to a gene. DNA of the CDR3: TGTGCCAGCAGTCCCCAAGGGCGGGAGGCACTGTACTTC. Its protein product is CASSPQGREALYF.

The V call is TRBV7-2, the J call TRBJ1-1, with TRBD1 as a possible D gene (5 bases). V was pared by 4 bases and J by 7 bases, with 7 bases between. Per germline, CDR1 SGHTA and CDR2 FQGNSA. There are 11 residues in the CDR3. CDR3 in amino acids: CASSWGGEAFF. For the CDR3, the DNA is TGTGCCAGCAGCTGGGGGGGTGAAGCTTTCTTT.

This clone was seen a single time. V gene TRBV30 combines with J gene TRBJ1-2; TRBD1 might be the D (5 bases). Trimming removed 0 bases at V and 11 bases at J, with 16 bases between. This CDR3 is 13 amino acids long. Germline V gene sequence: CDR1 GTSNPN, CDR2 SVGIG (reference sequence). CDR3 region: CAWSVRRGSGYTF. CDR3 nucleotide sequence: TGTGCCTGGAGTGTACGGAGGGGCTCGGGGTACACCTTC. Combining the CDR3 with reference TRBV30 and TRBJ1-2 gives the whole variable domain SQTIHQWPATLVQPVGSPLSLECTVEGTSNPNLYWYRQAAGRGLQLLFYSVGIGQISSEVPQNLSASRPQDRQFILSSKKLLLSDSGFYLCAWSVRRGSGYTFGSGTRLTVV.

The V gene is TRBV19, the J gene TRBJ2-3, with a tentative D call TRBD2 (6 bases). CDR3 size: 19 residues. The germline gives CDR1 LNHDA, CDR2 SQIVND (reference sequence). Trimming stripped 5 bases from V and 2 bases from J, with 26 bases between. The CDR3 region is CASSYEQDLTSRPTDTQYF. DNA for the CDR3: TGTGCCAGTAGTTACGAGCAGGACCTCACTAGCCGACCCACAGATACGCAGTATTTT.

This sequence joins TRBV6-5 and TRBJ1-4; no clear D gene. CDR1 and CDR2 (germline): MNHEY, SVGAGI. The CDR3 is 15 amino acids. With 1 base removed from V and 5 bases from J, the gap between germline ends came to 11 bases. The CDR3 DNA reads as TGTGCCAGCAGTTACTTCCGGGAGGTCAATGAAAAACTGTTTTTT. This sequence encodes CASSYFREVNEKLFF.

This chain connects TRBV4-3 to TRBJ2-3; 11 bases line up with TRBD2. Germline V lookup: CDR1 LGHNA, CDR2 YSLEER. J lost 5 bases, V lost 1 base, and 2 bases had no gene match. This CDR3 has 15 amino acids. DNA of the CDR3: TGCGCCAGCAGCCAAGGGCTAGCGGGAGGAGATACGCAGTATTTT. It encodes CASSQGLAGGDTQYF.

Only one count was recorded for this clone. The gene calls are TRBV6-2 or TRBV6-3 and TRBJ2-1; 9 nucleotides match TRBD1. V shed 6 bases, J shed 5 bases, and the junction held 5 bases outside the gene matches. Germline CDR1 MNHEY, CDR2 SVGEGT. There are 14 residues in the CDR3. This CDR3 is CASSRQGGHNEQFF. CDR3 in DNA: TGTGCCAGCAGCCGACAGGGGGGGCACAATGAGCAGTTCTTC.

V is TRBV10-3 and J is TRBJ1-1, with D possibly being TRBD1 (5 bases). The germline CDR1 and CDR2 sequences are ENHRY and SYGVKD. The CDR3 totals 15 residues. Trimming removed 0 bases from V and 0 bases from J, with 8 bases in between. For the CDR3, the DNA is TGTGCCATCAGTGAGTCTGCAGGGATGAACACTGAAGCTTTCTTT. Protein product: CAISESAGMNTEAFF.

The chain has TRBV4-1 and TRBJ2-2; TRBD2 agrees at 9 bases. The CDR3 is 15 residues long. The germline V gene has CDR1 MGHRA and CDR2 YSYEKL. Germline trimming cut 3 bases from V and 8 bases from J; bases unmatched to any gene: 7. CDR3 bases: TGCGCCAGCAGCCACCCTAGCGGGATTGGTGGGGAGCTGTTTTTT. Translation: CASSHPSGIGGELFF.

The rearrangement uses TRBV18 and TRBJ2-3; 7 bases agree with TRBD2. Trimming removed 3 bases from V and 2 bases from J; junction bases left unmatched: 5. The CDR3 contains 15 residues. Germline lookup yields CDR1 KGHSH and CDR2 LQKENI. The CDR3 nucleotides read TGTGCCAGCTCACCGGGAGCGGGACCCACAGATACGCAGTATTTT. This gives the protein CASSPGAGPTDTQYF.

The CDR3 region is CASSQGLTSTGEQYF. The CDR3 coding sequence is TGCGCCAGCAGCCAAGGCCTGACAAGTACGGGAGAGCAGTACTTC. The V and J genes are TRBV4-1 and TRBJ2-7, with D maybe TRBD2 (5 bases). V was cut by 1 base and J by 7 bases, with 17 bases left in between. Germline V gene lookup returns CDR1 MGHRA and CDR2 YSYEKL. CDR3 size: 15 residues.

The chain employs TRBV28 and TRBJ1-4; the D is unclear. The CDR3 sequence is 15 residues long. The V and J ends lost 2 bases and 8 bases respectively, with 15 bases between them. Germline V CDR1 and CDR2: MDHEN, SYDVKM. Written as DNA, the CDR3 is TGTGCCAGCAGTTTAGCGAATACCCGGGAGGAAAAACTGTTTTTT. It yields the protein CASSLANTREEKLFF. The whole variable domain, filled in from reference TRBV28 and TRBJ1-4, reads DVKVTQSSRYLVKRTGEKVFLECVQDMDHENMFWYRQDPGLGLRLIYFSYDVKMKEKGDIPEGYSVSREKKERFSLILESASTNQTSMYLCASSLANTREEKLFFGSGTQLSVL.

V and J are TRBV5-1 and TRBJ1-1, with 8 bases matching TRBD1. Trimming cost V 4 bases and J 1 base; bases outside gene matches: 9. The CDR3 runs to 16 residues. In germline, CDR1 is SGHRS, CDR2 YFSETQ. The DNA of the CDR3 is TGCGCCAGCAGCGAGGTAACAGGGACAGGGAACACTGAAGCTTTCTTT. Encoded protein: CASSEVTGTGNTEAFF.

CDR3 protein: CASSFTGIGNTIYF. The CDR3 nucleotides are TGTGCCAGCAGCTTCACAGGGATCGGAAACACCATATATTTT. The chain recombines TRBV11-2 with TRBJ1-3, with a weak D call TRBD1 (6 bases). Germline values: CDR1 SGHAT, CDR2 FQNNGV. Trimming removed 3 bases from V and 4 bases from J, with 10 bases in between. The CDR3 has 14 amino acids.

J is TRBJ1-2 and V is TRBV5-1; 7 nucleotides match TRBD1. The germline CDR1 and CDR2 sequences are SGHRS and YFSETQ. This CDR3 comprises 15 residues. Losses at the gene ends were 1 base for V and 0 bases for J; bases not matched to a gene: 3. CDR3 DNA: TGCGCCAGCAGCTTGACAGGGGAGCCTAACTATGGCTACACCTTC. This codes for CASSLTGEPNYGYTF.

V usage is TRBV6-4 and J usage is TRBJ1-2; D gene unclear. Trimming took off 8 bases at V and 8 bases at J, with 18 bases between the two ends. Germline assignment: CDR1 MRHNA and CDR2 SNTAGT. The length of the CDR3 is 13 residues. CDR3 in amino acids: CASFSRNKPGYTF. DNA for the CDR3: TGTGCCAGCTTCAGCAGGAATAAGCCAGGCTACACCTTC.

CDR3 nucleotide sequence: TGTGCCAGCAGCTCCGGGACTAGCAAAGGCGAGCAGTACTTC. Its protein is CASSSGTSKGEQYF. The V gene is TRBV25-1, the J gene TRBJ2-7; 9 positions match TRBD2. The CDR3 has 14 residues. The V and J ends lost 6 bases and 6 bases, in that order; junction bases with no gene match: 9. Germline lookup yields CDR1 MGHDK and CDR2 SYGVNS.